Each of the 26 T cell receptor beta chains below was sequenced from the same sample in a study of blood T cell repertoires in COVID-19 (dated by TCRdb to about 2020). Receptor libraries were prepared by the immunoSEQ multiplex PCR assay. As stored in TCRdb, this immuneACCESS dataset retains in-frame rearrangements with V and J assigned. A fraction of the clones does not appear; measured against another copy, unresolved V genes explain less than half of the discrepancy, and the remainder lacks a known reason. For this sample there are about 520,000 clones; 80% to 90% appear just once. Together, the top ten hold approximately 2.9% of the sample. The sample taken for sequencing was peripheral blood. Every receptor here comes from a human donor in a cohort sampled during active COVID-19.

The chain has TRBV18 and TRBJ1-2; D not resolved. In germline, CDR1 is KGHSH, CDR2 LQKENI. Trimming pared 5 bases from V and 0 bases from J, leaving 10 bases between. The CDR3 is 14 residues long. The chain's CDR3 is CASSNPQSNYGYTF. The CDR3 DNA is TGTGCCAGCTCAAACCCACAGTCTAACTATGGCTACACCTTC.

V gene TRBV6-5 combines with J gene TRBJ1-2; 9 bases match TRBD1. V lost 6 bases to trimming and J lost 8 bases; unmatched junction nucleotides: 7. Per germline, CDR1 MNHEY and CDR2 SVGAGI. This CDR3 has 13 amino acids. For the CDR3, the DNA is TGTGCCAGCAGCCGGGACAGGGAGCGAGGCTACACCTTC. Translation gives CASSRDRERGYTF.

The V call is TRBV6-5, the J call TRBJ2-7; no clear D gene. The V end lost 0 bases, the J end lost 6 bases, and 3 bases lay between the germline ends. This CDR3 has 11 residues. CDR1 and CDR2 (germline): MNHEY, SVGAGI. For the CDR3, the DNA is TGTGCCAGCAGTTACTCCGGCGAGCAGTACTTC. This gives the protein CASSYSGEQYF.

This clone was counted a single time. The J gene is TRBJ2-1, the V gene TRBV11-2, with TRBD2 matching 7 bases. This CDR3 region has 14 residues. Looked up from germline, CDR1 is SGHAT and CDR2 is FQNNGV. V dropped 3 bases and J dropped 6; count of bases not matched to a gene: 5. The CDR3 reads CASSFSAGANEQFF. In DNA, the CDR3 is TGTGCCAGCAGCTTCTCTGCGGGAGCCAATGAGCAGTTCTTC.

The genes are TRBV28 and TRBJ1-5, with D hard to call. CDR3 length equals 15 residues. V was trimmed by 4 bases and J by 0 bases, leaving 10 bases between them. The V gene's germline CDR1 is MDHEN and CDR2 SYDVKM. CDR3 residues: CASSSSDYSNQPQHF. Here the CDR3 DNA reads TGTGCCAGCAGTTCTTCAGACTATAGCAATCAGCCCCAGCATTTT.

The V call is TRBV5-1, the J call TRBJ1-2; 12 bases map to TRBD1. This CDR3 is 16 amino acids long. Per germline, CDR1 SGHRS and CDR2 YFSETQ. After removal of 4 bases from V and 4 bases from J, the junction contained 8 bases not matched to a gene. Here the CDR3 reads CASSRGQGASGYGYTF. CDR3 DNA: TGCGCCAGCAGCAGGGGACAGGGGGCGTCAGGCTATGGCTACACCTTC.

The gene calls are TRBV6-5 and TRBJ1-1; the match to TRBD1 covers 10 bases. CDR1 is MNHEY, CDR2 SVGAGI, per germline. V was pared by 5 bases and J by 5 bases, with 8 bases of the junction left unmatched. The CDR3 is 15 amino acids. This CDR3 reads CASSPRQGARTEAFF. The CDR3 DNA sequence: TGTGCCAGCAGTCCTAGACAGGGGGCGAGGACTGAAGCTTTCTTT.

The J gene is TRBJ2-1, the V gene TRBV11-2; the match to TRBD2 covers 10 bases. Losses at the gene ends were 0 bases for V and 10 bases for J; bases not matched to a gene: 15. In germline, CDR1 is SGHAT, CDR2 FQNNGV. The CDR3 runs 18 residues. The CDR3 region is CASSLDTRAGGPSVEQFF. CDR3 nucleotides: TGTGCCAGCAGCTTAGACACACGAGCGGGAGGGCCATCCGTGGAGCAGTTCTTC.

CDR3: CASTSIGGGELFF. CDR3 nucleotides: TGTGCCAGTACCTCCATCGGGGGCGGGGAGCTGTTTTTT. The V call is TRBV19, the J call TRBJ2-2; TRBD2 might be the D (6 bases). Germline assignment: CDR1 LNHDA and CDR2 SQIVND (reference sequence). Trimming pared 7 bases from V and 7 bases from J, leaving 13 bases between. This CDR3 region has 13 residues. Together with reference TRBV19 and TRBJ2-2, the CDR3 gives the full variable domain: DGGITQSPKYLFRKEGQNVTLSCEQNLNHDAMYWYRQDPGQGLRLIYYSQIVNDFQKGDIAEGYSVSREKKESFPLTVTSAQKNPTAFYLCASTSIGGGELFFGEGSRLTVL.

The chain combines TRBV30 with TRBJ2-5, with TRBD2 matching over 7 bases. In germline, CDR1 is GTSNPN, CDR2 SVGIG (reference sequence). CDR3 length: 14 residues. The V segment lost 1 base and the J segment 5 bases; nucleotides outside the gene matches: 7. In nucleotides, the CDR3 is TGTGCCTGGAGTGCCAGGGAGGGATGGGAGACCCAGTACTTC. It translates to CAWSAREGWETQYF. Looking up the rest from reference TRBV30 and TRBJ2-5 gives the full variable domain: SQTIHQWPATLVQPVGSPLSLECTVEGTSNPNLYWYRQAAGRGLQLLFYSVGIGQISSEVPQNLSASRPQDRQFILSSKKLLLSDSGFYLCAWSAREGWETQYFGPGTRLLVL.

The V and J genes are TRBV7-2 and TRBJ2-1; 8 positions agree with TRBD1. The CDR3 sequence is 15 residues long. With V trimmed by 5 bases and J by 4 bases, 7 bases remained unmatched. Looked up from germline, CDR1 is SGHTA and CDR2 is FQGNSA. For the CDR3, the DNA is TGTGCCAGCAGCCCTGACAGGGGTCGTTACAATGAGCAGTTCTTC. It yields the protein CASSPDRGRYNEQFF.

The chain uses TRBV6-1 and TRBJ2-4; perhaps TRBD1 as D (5 bases). The V gene lost 2 bases and the J gene lost 7 bases, with 12 bases spanning the gap. CDR1 and CDR2 from the germline V gene are MNHNS and SASEGT. The CDR3 is made up of 14 amino acids. In DNA, the CDR3 is TGTGCCAGCAGTGAATGGGGCCGGCGGAACATTCAGTACTTC. Translating it yields CASSEWGRRNIQYF.

The V gene is TRBV19, the J gene TRBJ2-1, with D possibly TRBD2 on 6 matching bases. V lost 7 bases, J lost 4 bases, and 17 bases lay in between. This CDR3 spans 15 amino acids. Germline-derived CDR1 and CDR2 are LNHDA and SQIVND (reference sequence). The CDR3 coding sequence is TGTGCCAGTACCCGCCGGGAGAGCCCTTACAATGAGCAGTTCTTC. This gives the protein CASTRRESPYNEQFF.

The gene calls are TRBV5-6 and TRBJ2-1; 9 bases map to TRBD2. CDR1 and CDR2 from the germline V gene are SGHDT and YYEEEE. This CDR3 contains 16 residues. The junction had 5 bases not matched to a gene; V was cut back by 0 bases and J by 4 bases. The CDR3, as DNA: TGTGCCAGCAGCTTGGTACTAGCGGGCGGATACAATGAGCAGTTCTTC. Its translation: CASSLVLAGGYNEQFF.

This rearrangement joins TRBV7-8 to TRBJ1-4; D uncertain. This CDR3 spans 15 amino acids. The V and J ends lost 4 bases and 0 bases respectively, with 9 bases between them. Germline CDR1 SGHVS, CDR2 FQNEAQ. The CDR3, as DNA: TGTGCCAGCAGCTCCCGTCGAGCAACTAATGAAAAACTGTTTTTT. As protein: CASSSRRATNEKLFF.

This clone was found once. The chain uses TRBV4-2 and TRBJ2-7; 11 bases align to TRBD1. The trim removed 6 bases at V and 7 bases at J, leaving 14 bases unmatched. The CDR3 spans 16 residues. Germline CDR1 reads LGHNA; CDR2 reads YNFKEQ. CDR3 residues: CASSAMGGQGAQEQYF. CDR3 nucleotide sequence: TGTGCCAGCAGTGCCATGGGAGGACAGGGGGCGCAGGAGCAGTACTTC.

The chain couples TRBV7-8 to TRBJ2-5; 12 positions agree with TRBD2. The CDR3 loop spans 16 amino acids. CDR1 is SGHVS and CDR2 is FQNEAQ in the germline V gene. V shed 5 bases and J 5 bases; nucleotides not matched to a gene: 9. The CDR3: CASSTSGRTQAETQYF. The CDR3 bases are TGTGCCAGCAGCACTAGCGGGAGGACCCAGGCGGAGACCCAGTACTTC.

This rearrangement joins TRBV11-2 to TRBJ2-1; 7 bases agree with TRBD2. CDR1 SGHAT and CDR2 FQNNGV come from the germline V gene. After removal of 5 bases from V and 10 bases from J, the junction contained 8 bases not matched to a gene. The CDR3 spans 13 residues. CDR3: CASSQPGGGEQFF. The CDR3 region has the DNA TGTGCCAGCAGCCAACCGGGGGGTGGGGAGCAGTTCTTC.

The chain couples TRBV7-9 to TRBJ1-2; 10 nucleotides line up with TRBD1. CDR3 length: 14 amino acids. V lost 8 bases, J lost 0 bases, and 3 bases stayed unmatched. CDR1 SEHNR and CDR2 FQNEAQ come from the germline V gene (reference sequence). The CDR3 nucleotides read TGTGCCAGCGGGGACAGGGGAGCTAACTATGGCTACACCTTC. Protein product: CASGDRGANYGYTF.

The chain is built from TRBV7-3 and TRBJ2-1; TRBD2 aligns across 7 bases. Losses at the gene ends were 5 bases for V and 4 bases for J; bases not matched to a gene: 8. The germline gives CDR1 SGHTA, CDR2 FQGTGA. The CDR3 totals 15 residues. CDR3: CASSRQRDSYNEQFF. CDR3 nucleotides: TGTGCCAGCAGCCGCCAGCGGGATTCTTACAATGAGCAGTTCTTC.

V usage is TRBV30 and J usage is TRBJ1-1, with D maybe TRBD1 (5 bases). The CDR3 is made up of 16 amino acids. CDR1 is GTSNPN and CDR2 is SVGIG in the germline V gene (reference sequence). Trimming removed 4 bases at V and 2 bases at J, with 20 bases between. CDR3 in amino acids: CAWKGRLGADNTEAFF. DNA of the CDR3: TGTGCCTGGAAGGGGCGACTAGGAGCAGATAACACTGAAGCTTTCTTT.

The rearrangement uses TRBV28 and TRBJ1-2; a possible D gene is TRBD1 (6 bases). There are 16 residues in the CDR3. Germline V gene sequence: CDR1 MDHEN, CDR2 SYDVKM. Trimming shortened V by 2 bases and J by 3 bases, and 16 bases separated the two germline ends. CDR3 in DNA: TGTGCCAGCAGTTTAGGTGGCCAGGGACAATACTATGGCTACACCTTC. It yields the protein CASSLGGQGQYYGYTF.

The J gene is TRBJ2-3, the V gene TRBV7-6; 7 bases fit TRBD2. The germline V gene has CDR1 SGHVS and CDR2 FNYEAQ. The CDR3 sequence is 17 residues long. After removal of 4 bases from V and 3 bases from J, the junction contained 13 bases not matched to a gene. In DNA, the CDR3 is TGTGCCAGCAGCTCCCGGGATGGTAGCGGGCCTACAGATACGCAGTATTTT. Encoded protein: CASSSRDGSGPTDTQYF.

V is TRBV13 and J is TRBJ2-7; TRBD1 aligns across 7 bases. Trimming took 5 bases from V and 5 from J; bases not matched to a gene: 9. Germline V gene lookup returns CDR1 PRHDT and CDR2 FYEKMQ (reference sequence). The CDR3 has 14 residues. CDR3 bases: TGTGCCAGCAGCCTCGACAGGGCAACCCACGAGCAGTACTTC. Its translation: CASSLDRATHEQYF.

The V gene is TRBV28, the J gene TRBJ1-2, with 12 bases fitting TRBD1. V was pared by 7 bases and J by 7 bases, with 16 bases of the junction left unmatched. The CDR3 sequence is 17 residues long. Germline lookup yields CDR1 MDHEN and CDR2 SYDVKM. The CDR3, as DNA: TGTGCCAGCACCGCCGGGACAGGGGGCAATTGGGGTTCTGGCTACACCTTC. Translating it yields CASTAGTGGNWGSGYTF.

This sequence joins TRBV6-5 and TRBJ2-7, with D uncertain. Germline V CDR1 and CDR2: MNHEY, SVGAGI. Trimming removed 8 bases at V and 2 bases at J, with 13 bases between. The CDR3 has 13 residues. The CDR3, as DNA: TGTGCCAGCCTTTCTAGAAGCCCCTACGAGCAGTACTTC. Protein: CASLSRSPYEQYF.